The 16 T cell receptor beta chains below all came from one sample that was sequenced in a study of T cell responses to AZD1222 COVID-19 vaccine. The method was immunoSEQ multiplex PCR; TCRdb's version includes in-frame clones alone and lacks a portion of them. The sample lists 45,000 or so clones; 90% were seen once. Material: peripheral blood, obtained 28 days after the second AZD1222 dose. These receptors were obtained from an adult who received the AZD1222 COVID-19 vaccine.

The chain couples TRBV29-1 to TRBJ1-6, with D perhaps TRBD1 (5 bases). Trimming cost V 7 bases and J 6 bases, with 13 bases left between them. The V gene's germline CDR1 is SQVTM and CDR2 ANQGSEA. This CDR3 has 13 residues. The CDR3: CSASAGTNSPLHF. CDR3 sequence (DNA): TGCAGCGCCTCGGCAGGGACTAATTCACCCCTCCACTTT.

J is TRBJ1-2 and V is TRBV24-1, with TRBD1 matching over 8 bases. Trimming cost V 3 bases and J 13 bases; bases outside gene matches: 6. Germline lookup yields CDR1 KGHDR and CDR2 SFDVKD. This CDR3 contains 12 residues. For the CDR3, the DNA is TGTGCCACCAGTGATGGACAGGGCACCGTCACCTTC. Amino acids: CATSDGQGTVTF.

The V and J genes are TRBV20-1 and TRBJ1-1; D might be TRBD1 (5 bases). With 6 bases removed from V and 13 bases from J, the gap between germline ends came to 18 bases. This CDR3 region has 11 residues. In germline, CDR1 is DFQATT, CDR2 SNEGSKA (reference sequence). This CDR3 is CSASTPSQDFF. CDR3 DNA: TGCAGTGCCTCGACACCCTCACAGGATTTCTTT.

V usage is TRBV18 and J usage is TRBJ1-1; possibly TRBD1 for D (5 bases). The CDR3 extends over 14 amino acids. Between the trimmed V and J ends, which lost 2 bases and 1 base, there was a span of 8 bases. CDR1 and CDR2 from the germline V gene are KGHSH and LQKENI. The CDR3 sequence is CASSPGQGNTEAFF. The CDR3 DNA is TGTGCCAGCTCACCAGGCCAGGGGAACACTGAAGCTTTCTTT.

The chain combines TRBV5-8 with TRBJ1-2, with a weak D call TRBD1 (6 bases). The CDR3 runs 14 residues. Trimming took 1 base from V and 3 from J, leaving 10 bases between them. Germline-derived CDR1 and CDR2 are SGHTS and YDEGEE. This CDR3 reads CASSLTGMDYGYTF. For the CDR3, the DNA is TGTGCCAGCAGCTTGACAGGGATGGACTATGGCTACACCTTC.

The rearrangement links TRBV6-5 to TRBJ1-2; D is undetermined. Germline V lookup: CDR1 MNHEY, CDR2 SVGAGI. This CDR3 region has 13 residues. V lost 6 bases and J lost 4, with 12 bases in between. The CDR3 sequence is CASSEDRIYGYTF. The CDR3 nucleotides are TGTGCCAGCAGCGAGGACCGTATCTATGGCTACACCTTC.

The V and J genes are TRBV19 and TRBJ1-2; D unclear. Germline assignment: CDR1 LNHDA and CDR2 SQIVND (reference sequence). The CDR3 consists of 15 residues. V gave up 7 bases and J gave up 4 bases, with 19 bases separating them. DNA of the CDR3: TGTGCCAGTAAGAACCCTGATACGCAAAGCTATGGCTACACCTTC. Amino acid sequence: CASKNPDTQSYGYTF. Using reference TRBV19 and TRBJ1-2 for the parts outside the CDR3, the full variable domain is DGGITQSPKYLFRKEGQNVTLSCEQNLNHDAMYWYRQDPGQGLRLIYYSQIVNDFQKGDIAEGYSVSREKKESFPLTVTSAQKNPTAFYLCASKNPDTQSYGYTFGSGTRLTVV.

V gene TRBV20-1 combines with J gene TRBJ2-5; TRBD1 or TRBD2 may be the D gene (5 bases each). The CDR3 has 11 residues. CDR1 DFQATT and CDR2 SNEGSKA come from the germline V gene (reference sequence). Trimming took 1 base from V and 9 from J, leaving 9 bases between them. CDR3: CSARAGTAQYF. CDR3 DNA: TGCAGTGCTAGAGCTGGGACCGCCCAGTACTTC.

The V and J genes are TRBV30 and TRBJ1-1; D not certain. The ends were cut back, 1 base at V and 4 bases at J, with 4 bases in the middle. Germline V CDR1 and CDR2: GTSNPN, SVGIG (reference sequence). The CDR3 runs to 11 residues. Here the CDR3 reads CAWSGVTEAFF. The CDR3 nucleotides read TGTGCCTGGAGTGGGGTCACTGAAGCTTTCTTT.

The V and J genes are TRBV3-1 (or the pseudogene TRBV3-2) and TRBJ1-1, with TRBD1 matching over 8 bases. The CDR3 is 14 amino acids. The V gene end was trimmed by 5 bases and the J gene end by 6 bases; junction bases not matched to a gene: 8. Germline V gene sequence: CDR1 LGHDT, CDR2 YNNKEL (reference sequence). The CDR3 DNA reads TGTGCCAGCAGCTGGGCAGGGGGCCGGGCTGAAGCTTTCTTT. Its translation: CASSWAGGRAEAFF.

The chain recombines TRBV6-1 with TRBJ1-4; a possible D gene is TRBD1 (6 bases). Germline CDR1 reads MNHNS; CDR2 reads SASEGT. V was cut by 1 base and J by 7 bases, with 13 bases left in between. The CDR3 extends over 15 amino acids. The CDR3 is CASSEERTAIEKLFF. The CDR3 region has the DNA TGTGCCAGCAGTGAAGAGAGGACAGCTATTGAAAAACTGTTTTTT.

The chain employs TRBV5-8 and TRBJ1-5; D unresolved. The CDR3 consists of 15 residues. Trimming removed 0 bases from V and 6 bases from J, with 13 bases in between. CDR1 and CDR2 from the germline V gene are SGHTS and YDEGEE. The CDR3 DNA is TGTGCCAGCAGCTTGGCAGTAGGCTTGGGTCAGCCCCAGCATTTT. This codes for CASSLAVGLGQPQHF.

The CDR3 DNA sequence: TGTGCCTGGAGTGACCAACCCTACAGAAGACGGTCACCCCTCCACTTT. It yields the protein CAWSDQPYRRRSPLHF. The genes are TRBV30 and TRBJ1-6; D is unclear. This CDR3 is 16 amino acids long. In germline, CDR1 is GTSNPN, CDR2 SVGIG (reference sequence). V lost 1 base to trimming and J lost 10 bases, with 20 bases between them.

CDR3 region: CASSPRSGDYEQYF. CDR3 bases: TGTGCCAGCAGTCCTAGATCGGGGGACTACGAGCAGTACTTC. The chain carries TRBV28 and TRBJ2-7; perhaps TRBD2 as D (6 bases). V was clipped by 5 bases and J by 3 bases, with 14 bases between them. Germline V CDR1 and CDR2: MDHEN, SYDVKM. The CDR3 runs to 14 residues.

The chain couples TRBV9 to TRBJ1-5, with D unresolved. V was shortened by 7 bases and J by 4 bases, with 9 bases between the two germline ends. Germline assignment: CDR1 SGDLS and CDR2 YYNGEE. CDR3 length equals 12 residues. CDR3 DNA: TGTGCCAGCGGCACGAGAAATCAGCCCCAGCATTTT. Its translation: CASGTRNQPQHF.

The chain joins TRBV9 to TRBJ1-3; 8 positions match TRBD1. This CDR3 contains 16 residues. Germline-derived CDR1 and CDR2 are SGDLS and YYNGEE. After removal of 3 bases from V and 0 bases from J, the junction contained 5 bases not matched to a gene. The DNA for the CDR3 is TGTGCCAGCAGCGCCCGGGACAGGCCCTCTGGAAACACCATATATTTT. Amino acids: CASSARDRPSGNTIYF.